The 7 T cell receptor beta chains listed next were all sequenced from one sample in a study of blood T cell repertoires in COVID-19. Produced via immunoSEQ multiplex PCR; TCRdb's table is partial and in-frame only. The sample carries about 270,000 clones, approximately 88% recorded once. The sample consisted of peripheral blood. These receptor sequences come from a human donor with COVID-19, enrolled during active disease. The donor label of this sample is uncertain.

This clone was found once. The chain employs TRBV6-2 or TRBV6-3 and TRBJ2-5, with TRBD2 matching 11 bases. From germline, CDR1 is MNHEY and CDR2 SVGEGT. The ends lost 4 bases at V and 5 bases at J; junction bases unmatched: 6. The CDR3 totals 15 residues. CDR3: CASSSRLAGTETQYF. Written as DNA, the CDR3 is TGTGCCAGCAGTTCCCGACTAGCGGGAACTGAGACCCAGTACTTC.

This clone was detected many times. This chain links TRBV10-3 with TRBJ1-2; D not resolved. Deletions cut 11 bases from V and 8 bases from J, with 30 bases between. CDR3 length: 16 amino acids. The germline V gene encodes CDR1 ENHRY and CDR2 SYGVKD. The CDR3 reads CAATPHSGWSPAGYTF. CDR3 sequence (DNA): TGTGCCGCAACTCCCCACTCGGGGTGGTCACCAGCCGGCTACACCTTC.

Only one count was recorded for this clone. The J gene is TRBJ2-5, the V gene TRBV5-1; D is possibly TRBD2 (5 bases). Germline lookup yields CDR1 SGHRS and CDR2 YFSETQ. V shed 5 bases and J shed 1 base, with 15 bases lying between them. The CDR3 runs 15 residues. CDR3 in DNA: TGCGCCAGCAGTTGGACTCCCGGTCCCCAAGAGACCCAGTACTTC. Translation: CASSWTPGPQETQYF.

This sequence joins TRBV5-1 and TRBJ1-1, with D perhaps matching TRBD1 (5 bases). V lost 4 bases to trimming and J lost 3 bases, with 10 bases between them. Germline V lookup: CDR1 SGHRS, CDR2 YFSETQ. The CDR3 loop spans 13 amino acids. DNA for the CDR3: TGCGCCAGCAGCCCTGACAGAGACACTGAAGCTTTCTTT. As protein: CASSPDRDTEAFF.

The chain joins TRBV5-1 to TRBJ2-2, with unresolved D. Germline loops: CDR1 SGHRS, CDR2 YFSETQ. Trimming removed 2 bases at V and 0 bases at J, with 11 bases between. This CDR3 is 16 amino acids long. CDR3 region: CASSFLSDANTGELFF. CDR3 nucleotide sequence: TGCGCCAGCAGCTTTTTGAGCGACGCGAACACCGGGGAGCTGTTTTTT.

J is TRBJ2-3 and V is TRBV4-1, with 8 bases lining up with TRBD2. There are 14 residues in the CDR3. V shed 1 base, J shed 8 bases, and the junction held 5 bases outside the gene matches. Germline V gene data show CDR1 as MGHRA and CDR2 as YSYEKL. CDR3 in amino acids: CASSQAGGNLTQYF. The CDR3 DNA is TGCGCCAGCAGCCAAGCGGGAGGGAACCTTACGCAGTATTTT.

The chain recombines TRBV19 with TRBJ1-5; 9 nucleotides agree with TRBD1. With V trimmed by 6 bases and J by 2 bases, 5 bases remained unmatched. This CDR3 has 15 amino acids. Germline V CDR1 and CDR2: LNHDA, SQIVND (reference sequence). The CDR3 DNA is TGTGCCAGTAGCTCGGGACAGGGCGGCAATCAGCCCCAGCATTTT. Its protein is CASSSGQGGNQPQHF.